Presented here are 31 T cell receptor beta chains from one specimen sequenced in a study of naive and memory T cell subsets. Two oligonucleotides, mixed equimolar, formed the beta constant-region primer covering TRBC1 and TRBC2. The ligated cDNA underwent four PCR rounds using SP2 and nested alpha and beta constant-region primers. A single record per CDR3 protein comes from TCRdb applying MiXCR to the UMI-ligation and nested PCR reads. The table lists approximately 80,000 distinct CDR3 sequences, about 9.9% of them singletons. The sample was naive CD8+ T cells from blood. Receptors were obtained from a human donor in good health.

This clonotype was counted ten times or more. This CDR3 reads CASLGNYGYTF. DNA of the CDR3: TGTGCCAGCCTGGGGAACTATGGCTACACCTTC. The chain couples TRBV6-4 to TRBJ1-2; D unresolved. The CDR3 length is 11 residues. Germline V CDR1 and CDR2: MRHNA, SNTAGT. V dropped 8 bases and J dropped 2 bases, with 6 bases sitting between them.

This clonotype was counted ten times or more. The chain employs TRBV20-1 and TRBJ2-5, with 10 bases identical to TRBD1. Germline V CDR1 and CDR2: DFQATT, SNEGSKA (reference sequence). The CDR3 has 14 amino acids. CDR3 bases: TGCAGGGTCAGCAAGGACAGGGGGAGGGAGACCCAGTACTTC. Protein: CRVSKDRGRETQYF.

This clonotype was seen more than once but under ten times. The chain employs TRBV2 and TRBJ2-3; 8 bases match TRBD1. J gave up 0 bases and V 8 bases, and 1 base lay outside the gene matches. The CDR3 sequence is 13 residues long. CDR1 and CDR2 (germline): SNHLY, FYNNEI. CDR3 in amino acids: CASRTGSTDTQYF. The DNA of the CDR3 is TGTGCCAGCCGGACAGGGAGCACAGATACGCAGTATTTT. The full variable domain, rest sourced from reference TRBV2 and TRBJ2-3, is EPEVTQTPSHQVTQMGQEVILRCVPISNHLYFYWYRQILGQKVEFLVSFYNNEISEKSEIFDDQFSVERPDGSNFTLKIRSTKLEDSAMYFCASRTGSTDTQYFGPGTRLTVL.

The chain is built from TRBV20-1 and TRBJ1-2; 7 bases map to TRBD1. Germline V gives CDR1 DFQATT, CDR2 SNEGSKA (reference sequence). V lost 0 bases, J lost 4 bases, and 11 bases stayed unmatched. The CDR3 has 16 amino acids. The CDR3 sequence is CSARDPPTGPGYGYTF. The CDR3 region has the DNA TGCAGTGCTAGAGATCCTCCGACAGGGCCTGGCTATGGCTACACCTTC.

This chain uses TRBV11-1 with TRBJ2-1; D not certain. Germline V CDR1 and CDR2: SGHAT, FQDESV (reference sequence). CDR3 length equals 15 residues. Trimming removed 1 base from V and 6 bases from J, with 13 bases in between. CDR3 protein: CASSLVGPTTNEQFF. CDR3 coding DNA: TGTGCCAGCAGCTTAGTAGGACCCACCACCAATGAGCAGTTCTTC.

This clonotype was seen many times. This chain connects TRBV29-1 to TRBJ1-1; no reliable D call. The V gene lost 0 bases and the J gene lost 4 bases, with 12 bases spanning the gap. Germline V gene data show CDR1 as SQVTM and CDR2 as ANQGSEA. The length of the CDR3 is 14 residues. The CDR3 DNA sequence: TGCAGCGTTGAAGATAGTAACAGCTTCACTGAAGCTTTCTTT. Its translation: CSVEDSNSFTEAFF. The full variable domain, its missing parts supplied by reference TRBV29-1 and TRBJ1-1, is SAVISQKPSRDICQRGTSLTIQCQVDSQVTMMFWYRQQPGQSLTLIATANQGSEATYESGFVIDKFPISRPNLTFSTLTVSNMSPEDSSIYLCSVEDSNSFTEAFFGQGTRLTVV.

This clonotype was counted at least ten times. The rearrangement links TRBV5-4 to TRBJ2-7, with a weak D call TRBD2 (5 bases). The germline V gene has CDR1 SGHNT and CDR2 YYREEE (reference sequence). This CDR3 has 12 residues. Trimming shortened V by 4 bases and J by 11 bases, and 16 bases separated the two germline ends. The CDR3 bases are TGTGCCAGCAGCCCGAGGACTGGAGCGGAGTACTTC. Its translation is CASSPRTGAEYF.

The chain has TRBV12-3 or TRBV12-4 and TRBJ2-7, with a tentative D call TRBD1 (6 bases). The CDR3 loop spans 14 amino acids. V was clipped by 3 bases and J by 2 bases, with 11 bases between them. The CDR3 DNA reads TGTGCCAGCAGTTTCTCGGGACAACCCTACGAGCAGTACTTC. Residues: CASSFSGQPYEQYF.

This clonotype was detected ten times or more. This sequence joins TRBV7-2 and TRBJ2-3; TRBD2 agrees at 13 bases. CDR1 is SGHTA, CDR2 FQGNSA, per germline. After removal of 2 bases from V and 1 base from J, the junction contained 6 bases not matched to a gene. CDR3 size: 18 residues. Here the CDR3 reads CASSLLGLAGEGTDTQYF. The DNA of the CDR3 is TGTGCCAGCAGCTTATTAGGACTAGCGGGAGAAGGCACAGATACGCAGTATTTT.

In the case of this clonotype: A read error may explain this, as a much larger clone is one base away. This rearrangement joins TRBV7-9 to TRBJ2-1, with 8 bases aligning to TRBD2. This CDR3 is 17 amino acids long. After removal of 5 bases from V and 7 bases from J, the junction contained 16 bases not matched to a gene. Germline-derived CDR1 and CDR2 are SEHNR and FQNEAQ (reference sequence). The CDR3 protein is CASSPSTGLVGANEQFF. The CDR3 DNA follows: TGTGCCAGCAGCCCTTCCACGGGACTAGTGGGAGCTAATGAGCAGTTCTTC.

The chain is built from TRBV12-3 or TRBV12-4 and TRBJ2-1; the D gene is possibly TRBD2 (5 bases). The CDR3 is made up of 15 amino acids. V shed 5 bases and J shed 4 bases, with 15 bases lying between them. CDR3 residues: CASSATRRAYNEQFF. The CDR3, as DNA: TGTGCCAGCAGTGCGACCAGGCGGGCGTACAATGAGCAGTTCTTC.

Many counts were recorded for this clonotype. This chain connects TRBV27 to TRBJ1-1; D is ambiguous. The CDR3 runs to 17 residues. V lost 2 bases to trimming and J lost 2 bases, with 18 bases between them. The germline V gene has CDR1 MNHEY and CDR2 SMNVEV (reference sequence). CDR3 DNA sequence: TGTGCCAGCAGTTTAAGGGCCGTCGCACAGTCAAACACTGAAGCTTTCTTT. Translation gives CASSLRAVAQSNTEAFF.

The CDR3, as DNA: TGTGCCAGCAGCCCCGCTCTGGGACAGCCCCAGCATTTT. It yields the protein CASSPALGQPQHF. The V gene is TRBV11-2, the J gene TRBJ1-5; D unresolved. Trimming pared 5 bases from V and 7 bases from J, leaving 12 bases between. The CDR3 extends over 13 amino acids. Germline CDR1 and CDR2: SGHAT and FQNNGV. Filled out from reference TRBV11-2 and TRBJ1-5, the complete variable domain reads EAGVAQSPRYKIIEKRQSVAFWCNPISGHATLYWYQQILGQGPKLLIQFQNNGVVDDSQLPKDRFSAERLKGVDSTLKIQPAKLEDSAVYLCASSPALGQPQHFGDGTRLSIL.

This clonotype was counted many times. V gene TRBV11-2 combines with J gene TRBJ1-3, with D unclear. Germline V gene sequence: CDR1 SGHAT, CDR2 FQNNGV. V was clipped by 0 bases and J by 2 bases, with 11 bases between them. This CDR3 spans 16 amino acids. The CDR3 nucleotides read TGTGCCAGCAGCTTAGATATCGGCAGCACTGGAAACACCATATATTTT. It yields the protein CASSLDIGSTGNTIYF.

This clonotype was seen a few times. V and J are TRBV11-2 and TRBJ1-3; D not certain. V was trimmed by 5 bases and J by 3 bases, leaving 8 bases between them. The CDR3 spans 13 residues. Germline loops: CDR1 SGHAT, CDR2 FQNNGV. The CDR3 sequence is CASSGLFGNTIYF. The CDR3 DNA reads TGTGCCAGCAGCGGGTTATTTGGAAACACCATATATTTT.

This clonotype was seen only a few times. The chain joins TRBV28 to TRBJ2-7; D is possibly TRBD2 (6 bases). The CDR3 is 15 residues long. From germline, CDR1 is MDHEN and CDR2 SYDVKM. Between the trimmed V and J ends, which lost 11 bases and 4 bases, there was a span of 24 bases. CDR3 amino acids: CAASSWDSGTYEQYF. CDR3 nucleotides: TGTGCCGCCAGCAGTTGGGATAGCGGAACTTACGAGCAGTACTTC. Using reference TRBV28 and TRBJ2-7 for the parts outside the CDR3, the full variable domain is DVKVTQSSRYLVKRTGEKVFLECVQDMDHENMFWYRQDPGLGLRLIYFSYDVKMKEKGDIPEGYSVSREKKERFSLILESASTNQTSMYLCAASSWDSGTYEQYFGPGTRLTVT.

The chain carries TRBV27 and TRBJ2-3, with 7 bases lining up with TRBD2. CDR1 and CDR2 (germline): MNHEY, SMNVEV (reference sequence). Germline trimming cut 5 bases from V and 4 bases from J; bases unmatched to any gene: 3. This CDR3 has 13 amino acids. CDR3 in DNA: TGTGCCAGCAGTCCCGCGGGAGCAGATACGCAGTATTTT. Translating it yields CASSPAGADTQYF.

This clonotype was picked up a small number of times. This chain joins TRBV10-1 and TRBJ2-7, with 9 bases aligning to TRBD1. Germline assignment: CDR1 WNHNN and CDR2 SYGVQD (reference sequence). The length of the CDR3 is 14 residues. The ends lost 7 bases at V and 4 bases at J; junction bases unmatched: 8. This CDR3 reads CASNPDRGEYEQYF. CDR3 DNA sequence: TGCGCCAGCAACCCGGACAGGGGAGAATACGAGCAGTACTTC.

This clonotype was observed at least ten times. The chain couples TRBV29-1 to TRBJ2-3; 12 bases align to TRBD2. The CDR3 totals 13 residues. V trimming: 6 bases; J trimming: 5 bases; junction bases outside the gene matches: 3. Germline V gene sequence: CDR1 SQVTM, CDR2 ANQGSEA. The CDR3 DNA sequence: TGCAGCGTGACTAGCGGGAGTAGAGATACGCAGTATTTT. This codes for CSVTSGSRDTQYF.

Notes on this clonotype: The germline gene is not matched at one end of the junction; a read error may be the cause. The CDR3 reads CASSYSTGTSNNEQFF. CDR3 coding DNA: TGTGCCAGCAGCTACTCCACAGGGACGAGCAACAATGAGCAGTTCTTC. V is TRBV6-2 or TRBV6-3 and J is TRBJ2-1; a possible D gene is TRBD1 (6 bases). Germline CDR1 MNHEY, CDR2 SVGEGT. The CDR3 sequence is 16 residues long.

The chain carries TRBV27 and TRBJ1-1, with a tentative D call TRBD1 (6 bases). The CDR3 extends over 15 amino acids. The germline CDR1 and CDR2 sequences are MNHEY and SMNVEV (reference sequence). V was clipped by 4 bases and J by 4 bases, with 16 bases between them. CDR3 in amino acids: CASSSRTGFSTEAFF. CDR3 in DNA: TGTGCCAGCAGTTCCCGAACAGGGTTTAGCACTGAAGCTTTCTTT.

This clonotype was detected many times. The V and J genes are TRBV15 and TRBJ2-4; D is unresolved. The germline V and J ends were trimmed by 0 bases and 7 bases, with 16 bases remaining between them. CDR1 LNHNV and CDR2 YYDKDF come from the germline V gene (reference sequence). The CDR3 length is 16 residues. The CDR3 DNA follows: TGTGCCACCAGCAGAGATACCCCCGCCGTCGTGAACATTCAGTACTTC. Amino acid sequence: CATSRDTPAVVNIQYF.

In its sample, this clonotype was seen many times. V gene TRBV29-1 combines with J gene TRBJ2-1; 11 bases match TRBD2. The CDR3 runs to 19 residues. The germline V gene has CDR1 SQVTM and CDR2 ANQGSEA. V lost 0 bases to trimming and J lost 7 bases; unmatched junction nucleotides: 17. The CDR3 coding sequence is TGCAGCGTTGAAGATGGCGTAGGTTTCCCGGGACTAGCGGTAAATGAGCAGTTCTTC. Translation gives CSVEDGVGFPGLAVNEQFF.

This clonotype was counted only a few times. The gene calls are TRBV12-3 or TRBV12-4 and TRBJ2-1; D gene ambiguous. V lost 1 base and J lost 7, with 8 bases in between. The CDR3 is 13 amino acids. The CDR3 region has the DNA TGTGCCAGCAGTTTAGTCCATTTAAATGAGCAGTTCTTC. It is translated as CASSLVHLNEQFF.

CDR3 nucleotide sequence: TGTGCCAGCAGCCAAGACGGGGGTCGGGCAGGGAGCTACGAGCAGTACTTC. Its translation: CASSQDGGRAGSYEQYF. The chain links TRBV3-1 to TRBJ2-7; a possible D gene is TRBD2 (6 bases). Germline CDR1 LGHDT, CDR2 YNNKEL (reference sequence). The CDR3 loop spans 17 amino acids. Trimming cost V 0 bases and J 3 bases, with 18 bases left between them.

This clonotype was picked up a small number of times. The chain is built from TRBV5-1 and TRBJ2-1; D uncertain. Per germline, CDR1 SGHRS and CDR2 YFSETQ. Trimming took 0 bases from V and 8 from J, leaving 12 bases between them. The CDR3 totals 14 residues. CDR3 in amino acids: CASSLGLVGDEQFF. DNA for the CDR3: TGCGCCAGCAGCTTGGGCCTTGTCGGCGATGAGCAGTTCTTC.

This clonotype has at least ten counts. The rearrangement uses TRBV29-1 and TRBJ2-7; no firm D call. CDR3 length: 13 amino acids. Germline CDR1 and CDR2: SQVTM and ANQGSEA. Trimming pared 1 base from V and 3 bases from J, leaving 10 bases between. CDR3 sequence reads: CSVEGGDHYEQYF. The DNA of the CDR3 is TGCAGCGTTGAAGGGGGTGACCACTACGAGCAGTACTTC.

In the case of this clonotype: This may stem from a read error, because a much larger clone lies one nucleotide away. The chain has TRBV7-8 and TRBJ2-4, with D uncertain. With 6 bases removed from V and 2 bases from J, the gap between germline ends came to 11 bases. Looked up from germline, CDR1 is SGHVS and CDR2 is FQNEAQ. This CDR3 has 14 residues. The CDR3 loop is CASRLTPTKNIQYF. Written as DNA, the CDR3 is TGTGCCAGCAGACTGACACCAACCAAAAACATTCAGTACTTC.

The chain carries TRBV12-3 or TRBV12-4 and TRBJ2-5, with D perhaps being TRBD1 or TRBD2 (5 bases each). This CDR3 comprises 13 residues. Trimming removed 5 bases from V and 9 bases from J, with 16 bases in between. The CDR3 coding sequence is TGTGCCAGCAGTCACCGGGACCCCGTGGCCCAGTACTTC. It encodes CASSHRDPVAQYF.

The chain recombines TRBV6-1 with TRBJ2-7, with unresolved D. CDR1 and CDR2 from the germline V gene are MNHNS and SASEGT. Trimming took off 1 base at V and 0 bases at J, with 10 bases between the two ends. The CDR3 covers 15 residues. The CDR3 here is CASSEGDQSSYEQYF. CDR3 sequence (DNA): TGTGCCAGCAGTGAAGGAGATCAGAGCTCCTACGAGCAGTACTTC.

This clonotype appeared a few times. The chain joins TRBV7-9 to TRBJ1-1; 7 bases are shared with TRBD1. The CDR3 runs 14 residues. The V gene end was trimmed by 0 bases and the J gene end by 8 bases; junction bases not matched to a gene: 6. The germline V gene has CDR1 SEHNR and CDR2 FQNEAQ (reference sequence). In nucleotides, the CDR3 is TGTGCCAGCAGCTTAGCGCGGACAGGCACGGAAGCTTTCTTT. It encodes CASSLARTGTEAFF.